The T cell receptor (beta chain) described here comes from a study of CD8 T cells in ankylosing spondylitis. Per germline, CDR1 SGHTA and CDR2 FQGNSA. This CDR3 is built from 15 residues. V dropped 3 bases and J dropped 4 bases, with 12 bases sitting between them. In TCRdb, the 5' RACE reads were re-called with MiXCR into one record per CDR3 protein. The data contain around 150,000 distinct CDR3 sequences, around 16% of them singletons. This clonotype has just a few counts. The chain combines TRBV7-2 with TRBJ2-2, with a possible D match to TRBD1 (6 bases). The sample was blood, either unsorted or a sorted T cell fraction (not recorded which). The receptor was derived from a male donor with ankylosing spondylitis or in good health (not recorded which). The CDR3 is CASSFTGLRTGELFF. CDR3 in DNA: TGTGCCAGCAGCTTTACAGGGTTGCGCACCGGGGAGCTGTTTTTT.